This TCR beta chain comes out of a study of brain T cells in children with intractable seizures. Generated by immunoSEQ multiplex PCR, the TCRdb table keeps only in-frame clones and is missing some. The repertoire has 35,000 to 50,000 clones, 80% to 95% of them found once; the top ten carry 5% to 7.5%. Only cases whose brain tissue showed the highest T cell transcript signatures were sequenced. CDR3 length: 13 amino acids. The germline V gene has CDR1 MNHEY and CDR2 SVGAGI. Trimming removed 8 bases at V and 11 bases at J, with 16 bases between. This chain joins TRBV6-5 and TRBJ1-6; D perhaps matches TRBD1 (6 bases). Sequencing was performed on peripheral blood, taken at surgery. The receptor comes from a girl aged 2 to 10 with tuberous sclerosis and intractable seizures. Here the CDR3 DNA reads TGTGCCAGCGGGCCAACAGGGACGCCACCCCTCCACTTT. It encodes CASGPTGTPPLHF.